The T cell receptor beta chain described here comes from a study of blood T cell repertoires in COVID-19. Clones were sequenced by immunoSEQ multiplex PCR, and TCRdb holds only the in-frame ones, with some missing. There are approximately 150,000 clones in the sample; 80% to 90% occur only once, and approximately 3.6% lies in the top ten. After removal of 5 bases from V and 4 bases from J, the junction contained 10 bases not matched to a gene. Germline values: CDR1 SGHAT, CDR2 FQNNGV. The CDR3 runs 15 residues. Participant ages covered roughly 18 to 89 years across about 25 US areas. Grouping used clinical history reported by participants in a survey and questionnaire.

The clonotype comes from a woman between 45 and 65 years old with acute COVID-19. The sequenced sample consisted of PBMCs or T cells enriched from blood (not recorded which). V is TRBV11-2 and J is TRBJ2-7, with 8 nucleotides matching TRBD2. For the CDR3, the DNA is TGTGCCAGCAGCGCGCAGCGGGAGCTCCCTTACGAGCAGTACTTC. This sequence encodes CASSAQRELPYEQYF.